This TCR beta chain was recorded in a study of blood T cell repertoires in COVID-19. Unmatched junction bases numbered 9, after V lost 7 bases and J lost 3 bases. The CDR3 is made up of 16 amino acids. CDR1 and CDR2 (germline): MDHEN, SYDVKM. Methods used by the authors: Estimates of nucleated cell counts were drawn from the amplification of reference gene primers. Profiling relied on immunoSEQ multiplex PCR, and the TCRdb table lists in-frame clones only, not all of them. The V and J calls and clone size were taken over from that table, and D and trimming were inferred from the DNA. The data hold 250,000 to 300,000 clones, with less than 90% observed a single time.

The sequencing input was peripheral blood. The clonotype was recovered from a woman in her thirties with COVID-19, enrolled during active disease. The chain couples TRBV28 to TRBJ1-6, with 7 bases fitting TRBD1. The CDR3 loop is CASMRHGTVYNSPLHF. The CDR3, as DNA: TGTGCCAGCATGAGGCATGGGACAGTCTATAATTCACCCCTCCACTTT.